This T cell receptor beta chain stems from a study of blood T cells in healthy people across ages. At the level of the study: Capture by template switching was about one barcoded beta molecule per two T cells. Study results and caveats: Researchers report that TCR beta diversity correlated strongly with naive T cell percentage.

A J-beta primer mix and a sample-barcoded 5' primer were used in a second PCR of roughly 6 to 11 cycles. TCRdb fed the 5' RACE reads into MiXCR, producing one record per CDR3 protein. There are around 970,000 distinct CDR3 sequences in the sample; 51% occur only once, and over 20% lies in the top ten. RNA extraction gave at least 5 micrograms of total RNA per sample. Trimming took off 6 bases at V and 0 bases at J, with 17 bases between the two ends. The CDR3 consists of 17 residues. Germline loops: CDR1 MGHDK, CDR2 SYGVNS. A note on this clonotype: Antigen unknown.

Specimen: blood. The gene calls are TRBV25-1 and TRBJ1-4; TRBD1 is a possible D gene (6 bases). The receptor's source is a woman aged 55-69 years in good health. The CDR3 region has the DNA TGTGCCAGCAGGGGGAGGGGGGATTATGCAACTAATGAAAAACTGTTTTTT. Amino acid sequence: CASRGRGDYATNEKLFF.